These T cell receptor beta chains were read from a single sample in a study of metastatic and nonmetastatic thyroid tumors. TCRdb reassembled clones from the PCR reads with MiXCR. This sample has about 38,000 clones, with around 43% found just once. Source material: tumor tissue. The receptors originated from a male donor with papillary thyroid cancer or a benign thyroid nodule (not recorded which). Some clones in this sample may be carry-over from other donors' samples. Both conserved end residues are part of each CDR3. The D gene is left open where the match is weak. A clone size is listed for some rows: how often the clone was seen (once, few, many), or a class if it is expanded.

-,TRBJ1-5,-,TRBV7-2,CASSLTRHQPQHF,TGTGCCAGCAGCTTGACGCGCCATCAGCCCCAGCATTTT
-,TRBJ1-5,medium-sized,TRBV5-6,CASSSGTVVNQPQHF,TGTGCCAGCAGCTCCGGGACCGTGGTCAATCAGCCCCAGCATTTT
TRBD1,TRBJ2-3,-,TRBV28,CASSWGTGSTDTQYF,TGTGCCAGCAGTTGGGGGACAGGGTCCACAGATACGCAGTATTTT
-,TRBJ2-1,-,TRBV28,CASSYSQQGYYNEQFF,TGTGCCAGCAGTTACTCCCAACAGGGATACTACAATGAGCAGTTCTTC
-,TRBJ2-7,-,TRBV11-2,CASSQGSGEQYF,TGTGCCAGCAGCCAGGGGTCGGGGGAGCAGTACTTC
-,TRBJ1-1,-,TRBV11-3,CATEDGYRNTEAFF,TGTGCCACTGAGGACGGGTACAGGAACACTGAAGCTTTCTTT
TRBD2,TRBJ2-2,-,TRBV11-2,CASSFTSVPSGTGELFF,TGTGCCAGCAGCTTCACTAGCGTCCCTAGCGGCACCGGGGAGCTGTTTTTT
-,TRBJ2-1,-,TRBV7-8,CASSLEGESYNEQFF,TGTGCCAGCAGCTTAGAAGGCGAGTCCTACAATGAGCAGTTCTTC
-,TRBJ2-1,-,TRBV30,CAWSRRYNEQFF,TGTGCCTGGAGTCGCCGGTACAATGAGCAGTTCTTC
-,TRBJ2-5,-,TRBV12-3/TRBV12-4,CASSRSGQVETQYF,TGTGCCAGCAGCCGTTCGGGACAAGTGGAGACCCAGTACTTC
-,TRBJ2-7,-,TRBV2,CASRPGHISYEQYF,TGTGCCAGCCGACCGGGACACATCTCCTACGAGCAGTACTTC
-,TRBJ1-2,once,TRBV30,CAFGAYVGYTF,TGTGCCTTTGGGGCGTATGTAGGCTACACCTTC
TRBD1,TRBJ2-5,few,TRBV6-1,CASRIFPGQIKETQYF,TGTGCCAGCAGGATATTTCCGGGACAGATAAAGGAGACCCAGTACTTC
-,TRBJ2-1,-,TRBV12-3/TRBV12-4,CASSLLGGSSYNEQFF,TGTGCCAGCAGTTTACTCGGCGGAAGCTCCTACAATGAGCAGTTCTTC
-,TRBJ2-7,-,TRBV11-1,CASSPMGLLGSGEQYF,TGTGCCAGCAGCCCAATGGGACTCCTCGGAAGTGGCGAGCAGTACTTC
TRBD1,TRBJ2-3,many,TRBV11-2,CATKTGGSDTQYF,TGTGCCACCAAGACAGGGGGCTCAGATACGCAGTATTTT
-,TRBJ1-2,-,TRBV20-1,CSAYTEANYGYTF,TGCAGTGCTTATACAGAAGCTAACTATGGCTACACCTTC
-,TRBJ1-1,few,TRBV6-1,CASSVEGSGTEAFF,TGTGCCAGCAGTGTCGAAGGGAGCGGCACTGAAGCTTTCTTT
-,TRBJ2-2,few,TRBV2,CASSDIHTGELFF,TGTGCCAGCAGTGATATCCACACCGGGGAGCTTTTTTTT
-,TRBJ1-4,-,TRBV4-1,CASSQVGPGATNEKLFF,TGCGCCAGCAGCCAAGTTGGGCCCGGGGCAACTAATGAAAAACTGTTTTTT
TRBD2,TRBJ2-7,-,TRBV19,CASSIAREGSYEQYF,TGTGCCAGTAGTATTGCCCGGGAGGGCTCCTACGAGCAGTACTTC
-,TRBJ1-5,-,TRBV20-1,CSARQAPNQPQHF,TGCAGTGCTAGACAGGCGCCTAATCAGCCCCAGCATTTT
-,TRBJ1-3,-,TRBV30,CAWSTDSGNTIYF,TGTGCCTGGAGCACAGACTCTGGAAACACCATATATTTT
TRBD1,TRBJ1-4,-,TRBV28,CASSPWGQGDEKLFF,TGTGCCAGCAGCCCCTGGGGACAGGGGGATGAAAAACTGTTTTTT
-,TRBJ2-7,-,TRBV30,CAWSGDSLEQYF,TGTGCCTGGTCAGGAGACTCCTTGGAGCAGTACTTC
-,TRBJ1-3,-,TRBV6-1,CASRDSSGNTIYF,TGTGCCAGCAGGGACAGCTCTGGAAACACCATATATTTT
-,TRBJ1-1,-,TRBV5-1,CASSLAGVKVSEAFF,TGCGCCAGCAGCTTGGCGGGAGTAAAGGTATCTGAAGCTTTCTTT
TRBD2,TRBJ2-3,-,TRBV6-5,CASSSPPGLAGEVDTQYF,TGTGCCAGCAGTTCCCCCCCGGGACTAGCGGGAGAGGTAGATACGCAGTATTTT
TRBD1,TRBJ1-2,-,TRBV6-1,CASRQGTLYGYTF,TGTGCCAGCAGACAGGGGACCCTCTATGGCTACACCTTC
-,TRBJ1-3,few,TRBV6-1,CASSFGGLSGNTIYF,TGTGCCAGCAGTTTTGGGGGGCTCTCTGGAAACACCATATATTTT
TRBD2,TRBJ2-7,-,TRBV20-1,CSAGSSGSYEQYF,TGCAGTGCTGGATCTAGCGGGAGCTACGAGCAGTACTTC
-,TRBJ2-1,-,TRBV20-1,CSASEGGEGNEQFF,TGCAGTGCTAGTGAGGGGGGCGAGGGTAATGAGCAGTTCTTC
-,TRBJ1-2,-,TRBV6-1,CASRSERHSSNYGYTF,TGTGCCAGCAGAAGTGAAAGGCACAGCTCTAACTATGGCTACACCTTC
-,TRBJ1-1,-,TRBV18,CASSPYRTENTEAFF,TGTGCCAGCTCACCATATAGGACCGAGAACACTGAAGCTTTCTTT
-,TRBJ1-2,many,TRBV11-3,CASSLEQGFGYFRRAVGYTF,TGTGCCAGCAGCTTAGAGCAGGGGTTCGGCTATTTCCGTCGGGCTGTTGGCTACACCTTC
-,TRBJ2-7,-,TRBV20-1,CSAGPSGVPYEQYF,TGCAGTGCTGGGCCCTCGGGAGTACCCTACGAGCAGTACTTC
-,TRBJ2-7,once,TRBV20-1,CSARGLRDYEQYF,TGCAGTGCTAGAGGGTTAAGGGACTACGAGCAGTACTTC
-,TRBJ2-3,medium-sized,TRBV28,CASSLTITDTQYF,TGTGCCAGCAGTTTAACCATCACAGATACGCAGTATTTT
-,TRBJ2-7,-,TRBV7-2,CASSLGSGSIYEQYF,TGTGCCAGCAGCTTAGGTTCGGGTTCCATCTACGAGCAGTACTTC
TRBD1,TRBJ1-2,-,TRBV24-1,CATSDLSAGGTYGYTF,TGTGCCACCAGTGATTTATCGGCAGGGGGCACGTATGGCTACACCTTC
-,TRBJ1-2,-,TRBV6-1,CAIKPGHPGLNYGYTF,TGTGCCATTAAACCCGGACATCCGGGCCTTAACTATGGCTACACCTTC
-,TRBJ1-4,-,TRBV20-1,CSARVTPNEKLFF,TGCAGTGCTAGAGTCACCCCTAATGAAAAACTGTTTTTT
-,TRBJ2-2,few,TRBV2,CASGAGLVAPGELFF,TGTGCCAGCGGGGCAGGGCTCGTTGCTCCCGGGGAGCTGTTTTTT
-,TRBJ1-2,-,TRBV30,CAWSGRVYGYTF,TGTGCCTGGAGCGGGCGCGTCTATGGCTACACCTTC
-,TRBJ1-2,-,TRBV12-3/TRBV12-4,CASSFMGAAGSYTF,TGTGCCAGCAGTTTTATGGGGGCCGCTGGGAGCTACACCTTC
TRBD1,TRBJ2-3,few,TRBV6-1,CASSQQGIGDTQYF,TGTGCCAGCAGCCAACAGGGGATCGGAGATACGCAGTATTTT
-,TRBJ1-1,few,TRBV11-3,CASSWAGVSTEAFF,TGTGCCAGCAGCTGGGCAGGGGTAAGCACTGAAGCTTTCTTT
TRBD1,TRBJ2-5,-,TRBV4-2,CASSLGQELQETQYF,TGTGCCAGCAGCCTAGGACAGGAACTCCAAGAGACCCAGTACTTC
TRBD1,TRBJ2-7,few,TRBV2,CASNDGQDSYEQYF,TGTGCCAGCAATGACGGACAGGACTCCTACGAGCAGTACTTC
-,TRBJ2-6,-,TRBV28,CASGPDFSSGANVLTF,TGTGCCAGCGGGCCAGACTTTAGCTCTGGGGCCAACGTCCTGACTTTC
-,TRBJ2-3,-,TRBV29-1,CSVVRDADTQYF,TGCAGCGTTGTCAGGGATGCAGATACGCAGTATTTT
-,TRBJ1-5,few,TRBV19,CAYPGGGKGRSNQPQHF,TGTGCCTATCCAGGTGGGGGGAAGGGAAGGAGCAATCAGCCCCAGCATTTT
-,TRBJ2-5,-,TRBV9,CASSVAAGADQETQYF,TGTGCCAGCAGCGTAGCCGCAGGTGCGGATCAAGAGACCCAGTACTTC
-,TRBJ1-5,-,TRBV30,CAWSVRGFDGYQPQHF,TGTGCCTGGAGTGTACGGGGGTTCGACGGGTATCAGCCCCAGCATTTT
-,TRBJ2-7,-,TRBV5-1,CASSQPQANYEQYF,TGCGCCAGCAGCCAACCGCAGGCGAACTACGAGCAGTACTTC
-,TRBJ2-2,-,TRBV6-1,CASNRELYGELFF,TGTGCCAGCAACCGGGAGCTTTACGGGGAGCTGTTTTTT
-,TRBJ1-6,-,TRBV20-1,CSALGGNSPLHF,TGCAGTGCCCTAGGGGGAAATTCACCCCTCCACTTT